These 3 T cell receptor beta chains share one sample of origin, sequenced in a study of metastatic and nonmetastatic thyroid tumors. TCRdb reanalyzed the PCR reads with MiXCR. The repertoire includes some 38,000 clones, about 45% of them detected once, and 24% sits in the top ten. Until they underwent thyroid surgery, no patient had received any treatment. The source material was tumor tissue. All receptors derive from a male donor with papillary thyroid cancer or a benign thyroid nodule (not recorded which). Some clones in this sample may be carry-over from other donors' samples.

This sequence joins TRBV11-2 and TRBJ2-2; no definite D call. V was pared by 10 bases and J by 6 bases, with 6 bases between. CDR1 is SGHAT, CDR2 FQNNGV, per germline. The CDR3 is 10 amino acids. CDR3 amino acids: CATFAGELFF. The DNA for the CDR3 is TGTGCCACCTTCGCCGGGGAGCTGTTTTTT.

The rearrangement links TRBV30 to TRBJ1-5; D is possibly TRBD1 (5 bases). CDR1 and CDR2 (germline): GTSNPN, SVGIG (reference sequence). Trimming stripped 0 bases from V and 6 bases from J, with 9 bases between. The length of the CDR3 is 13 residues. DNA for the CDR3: TGTGCCTGGAGTGTAGATGGGGGTCAGCCCCAGCATTTT. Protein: CAWSVDGGQPQHF. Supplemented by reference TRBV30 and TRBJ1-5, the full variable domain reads SQTIHQWPATLVQPVGSPLSLECTVEGTSNPNLYWYRQAAGRGLQLLFYSVGIGQISSEVPQNLSASRPQDRQFILSSKKLLLSDSGFYLCAWSVDGGQPQHFGDGTRLSIL.

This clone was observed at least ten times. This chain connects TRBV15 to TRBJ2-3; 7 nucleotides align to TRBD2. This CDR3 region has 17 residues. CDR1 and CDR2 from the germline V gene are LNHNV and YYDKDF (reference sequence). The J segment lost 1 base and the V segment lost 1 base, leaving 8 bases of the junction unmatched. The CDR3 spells CATSRGGGGKGTDTQYF. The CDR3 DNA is TGTGCCACCAGCAGAGGGGGGGGAGGGAAGGGCACAGATACGCAGTATTTT.